Listed here is a single T cell receptor beta chain. Its antigen is currently unknown. Newly diagnosed patients aged 18 to 65 had hyperthyroidism of under 2 months' duration. Uncontrolled infection, other autoimmune disease, pregnancy or lactation excluded patients. Using RNA transcripts as the source, TCR beta CDR3 regions were amplified. HTBI primers were employed in a first-round RT-PCR of the TCR CDR3. TCRdb itself ran the multiplex PCR reads through MiXCR, one entry per CDR3 protein. The sample has 650,000 to 850,000 distinct CDR3 sequences; over 15% are singletons. This sample was included in a study of T cells in Graves' hyperthyroidism and ophthalmopathy. Study-level background: Peripheral blood was acquired at first diagnosis, ahead of any therapy whatsoever. Points from the study as a whole: Most thyroid clonotypes expanded above 0.001 appeared in blood too.

The V gene end was trimmed by 3 bases and the J gene end by 8 bases; junction bases not matched to a gene: 7. The CDR3 contains 13 residues. In germline, CDR1 is MNHNS, CDR2 SASEGT. The sequence was collected from a woman aged 45-59 years with Graves' hyperthyroidism that later progressed to Graves' ophthalmopathy. The chain combines TRBV6-1 with TRBJ2-7, with 7 bases fitting TRBD1. Sequencing was done on a sample of blood. Here the CDR3 reads CASSEGQFTKQYF. The CDR3, as DNA: TGTGCCAGCAGTGAGGGACAGTTTACGAAGCAGTACTTC.